Reported below is one T cell receptor (beta chain). There is no known antigen for this receptor. It has no much larger one-base neighbor in the sample; base qualities were not kept. This entry comes from a study of T cells in Graves' hyperthyroidism and ophthalmopathy (dated by TCRdb to the late 2010s). Study-wide context: Peripheral blood was sampled at the time of initial diagnosis, prior to any treatment. Thyroid tissue and blood T-cell repertoires from more than five Graves' hyperthyroidism patients were also compared in the study. Prospective prediction of ophthalmopathy was tested in an independent validation cohort consisting of about 20 hyperthyroidism patients and over 15 patients who later progressed to ophthalmopathy. The roughly 100 discovery patients were randomly divided into training and test sets at a 7:3 ratio. Following sampling, methimazole starting at 30 mg daily was given to hyperthyroidism patients, and high-dose intravenous methylprednisolone was given to ophthalmopathy patients. A discovery cohort of about 100 patients, 43 with Graves' ophthalmopathy and about 58 with stable Graves' hyperthyroidism, was used to find distinguishing TCR V-J signatures. TCR Vbeta CDR3 sequencing of 130 to 150 peripheral blood samples (roughly 41 ophthalmopathy, roughly 74 hyperthyroidism and around 17 progressor patients) is reported in the paper.

General conclusions and limits of the study: Ophthalmopathy was separated from stable hyperthyroidism by a 13 V-J signature model, with approximately 90% sensitivity and approximately 84% specificity obtained in cross-validation and 80%/75% obtained in testing. Sample size was not statistically predetermined, and investigators were not blinded to group allocation. During validation, the model predicted progression to ophthalmopathy a median of about 5.9 months ahead of onset, with almost 71% sensitivity and 72% to 80% specificity. Most expanded thyroid clonotypes (frequency above 0.001) were also detected in blood, suggesting blood repertoires may reflect thyroid immune responses.

Ophthalmopathy patients had moderately to severely active disease, with a Clinical Activity Score of 3 or more, a NOSPECS grade of 4 or more, and a disease duration of less than 3 months. Exclusion was applied to patients with uncontrolled infections, other autoimmune diseases, pregnancy or lactation. Diagnoses were based on clinical symptoms, serum thyroxine and TRAb, thyroid ultrasound and orbital computed tomography. PBMCs were separated from under 12 ml of fresh peripheral blood using Ficoll-Paque density gradient centrifugation. Total RNA was extracted using Trizol reagent, and RNA quality was assessed on an Agilent 2100 Bioanalyzer. The TCR beta CDR3 regions were amplified from the RNA transcripts. For the first round of RT-PCR on the TCR CDR3, the HTBI primer set was used together with the Qiagen OneStep RT-PCR kit. Libraries were constructed in a second round of multiplex PCR, after which size selection and purification were performed. Sequencing of the libraries was done on an Illumina HiSeq2000 using paired-end 100 bp reads. For the original study's pipeline: SOAPnuke was used to process the raw data, with reads discarded if the reads contained adapters or uncalled bases, had a mean Phred below 15, or lacked an exact constant-primer or identifier match. COPE v1.2.5 was used to merge the high-quality paired reads, and each unique nucleotide sequence was defined as a clonotype. MiTCR v1.1 was used to align the clonotypes against IMGT TRBV, TRBD and TRBJ reference segments. The analysis was restricted to V-J combinations with a frequency above 0.0001, which together covered just over 98% of the repertoires. The TCS score was defined as F50 (clonal expansion) divided by E x V (chaos), with BLOSUM62-based TCRdist calculated between CDR3 peptides within each V-J. Welch's t-statistics and random forest reduced around 510 V-J features to roughly 13, which were used in a naive Bayes classifier (R e1071). TCRdb passed the public sequencing reads through fastp at Q25 and MiXCR, retaining productive beta sequences. CDR3 protein duplicates are merged, each entry listing the most common genes and DNA. TCRdb's processing, not the study's, gives the V and J calls here. Present in this sample are approximately 690,000 distinct CDR3 sequences, less than 25% of which were seen just once. The top ten constitute about 34% of the sample.

Material for sequencing was blood. The sequence derives from a young man with Graves' ophthalmopathy.

The DNA reads TGTGCCAGCTCACACCGACAGGGATTGGGCACTGAAGCTTTCTTT. It is translated as CASSHRQGLGTEAFF. The sequence is built from TRBV18 and TRBJ1-1, with 7 bases aligning to TRBD1. The germline V gene gives CDR1 as KGHSH and CDR2 as LQKENI. CDR3 length: 15 amino acids, cysteine to phenylalanine. The CDR3 DNA has 45 bases and is translated from base 1. V is cut back by 4 bases and J by 4 bases, with 9 bases in the junction unmatched.